This entry describes one T cell receptor (beta chain). This sample was taken from a study of OX40 agonist ivuxolimab in advanced cancers. In the study overall: The dose-escalation cohort was roughly 83% male, with a mean age of about 58 years, ranging about 23 to 80.

The junction had 12 bases not matched to a gene; V was cut back by 4 bases and J by 5 bases. Per germline, CDR1 SGHNT and CDR2 YENEEA. CDR3 size: 16 residues. Some clones are missing from TCRdb's copy, which holds only in-frame ones; the method was immunoSEQ multiplex PCR. The table has more than 60,000 clones, about nine tenths seen once. The sequence was collected from an adult with an advanced solid tumor such as melanoma, head and neck, liver or kidney cancer. Specimen: CD4+ or CD8+ T cells sorted from blood, collected in a trial of the OX40 agonist ivuxolimab. The chain employs TRBV11-3 and TRBJ2-5; 8 nucleotides match TRBD1. CDR3 coding DNA: TGTGCCAGCAGCTCCGGGACAGGTGTCCTTTCGGAGACCCAGTACTTC. Translating gives CASSSGTGVLSETQYF. Full variable domain (missing parts from reference TRBV11-3 and TRBJ2-5): EAGVVQSPRYKIIEKKQPVAFWCNPISGHNTLYWYLQNLGQGPELLIRYENEEAVDDSQLPKDRFSAERLKGVDSTLKIQPAELGDSAVYLCASSSGTGVLSETQYFGPGTRLLVL.